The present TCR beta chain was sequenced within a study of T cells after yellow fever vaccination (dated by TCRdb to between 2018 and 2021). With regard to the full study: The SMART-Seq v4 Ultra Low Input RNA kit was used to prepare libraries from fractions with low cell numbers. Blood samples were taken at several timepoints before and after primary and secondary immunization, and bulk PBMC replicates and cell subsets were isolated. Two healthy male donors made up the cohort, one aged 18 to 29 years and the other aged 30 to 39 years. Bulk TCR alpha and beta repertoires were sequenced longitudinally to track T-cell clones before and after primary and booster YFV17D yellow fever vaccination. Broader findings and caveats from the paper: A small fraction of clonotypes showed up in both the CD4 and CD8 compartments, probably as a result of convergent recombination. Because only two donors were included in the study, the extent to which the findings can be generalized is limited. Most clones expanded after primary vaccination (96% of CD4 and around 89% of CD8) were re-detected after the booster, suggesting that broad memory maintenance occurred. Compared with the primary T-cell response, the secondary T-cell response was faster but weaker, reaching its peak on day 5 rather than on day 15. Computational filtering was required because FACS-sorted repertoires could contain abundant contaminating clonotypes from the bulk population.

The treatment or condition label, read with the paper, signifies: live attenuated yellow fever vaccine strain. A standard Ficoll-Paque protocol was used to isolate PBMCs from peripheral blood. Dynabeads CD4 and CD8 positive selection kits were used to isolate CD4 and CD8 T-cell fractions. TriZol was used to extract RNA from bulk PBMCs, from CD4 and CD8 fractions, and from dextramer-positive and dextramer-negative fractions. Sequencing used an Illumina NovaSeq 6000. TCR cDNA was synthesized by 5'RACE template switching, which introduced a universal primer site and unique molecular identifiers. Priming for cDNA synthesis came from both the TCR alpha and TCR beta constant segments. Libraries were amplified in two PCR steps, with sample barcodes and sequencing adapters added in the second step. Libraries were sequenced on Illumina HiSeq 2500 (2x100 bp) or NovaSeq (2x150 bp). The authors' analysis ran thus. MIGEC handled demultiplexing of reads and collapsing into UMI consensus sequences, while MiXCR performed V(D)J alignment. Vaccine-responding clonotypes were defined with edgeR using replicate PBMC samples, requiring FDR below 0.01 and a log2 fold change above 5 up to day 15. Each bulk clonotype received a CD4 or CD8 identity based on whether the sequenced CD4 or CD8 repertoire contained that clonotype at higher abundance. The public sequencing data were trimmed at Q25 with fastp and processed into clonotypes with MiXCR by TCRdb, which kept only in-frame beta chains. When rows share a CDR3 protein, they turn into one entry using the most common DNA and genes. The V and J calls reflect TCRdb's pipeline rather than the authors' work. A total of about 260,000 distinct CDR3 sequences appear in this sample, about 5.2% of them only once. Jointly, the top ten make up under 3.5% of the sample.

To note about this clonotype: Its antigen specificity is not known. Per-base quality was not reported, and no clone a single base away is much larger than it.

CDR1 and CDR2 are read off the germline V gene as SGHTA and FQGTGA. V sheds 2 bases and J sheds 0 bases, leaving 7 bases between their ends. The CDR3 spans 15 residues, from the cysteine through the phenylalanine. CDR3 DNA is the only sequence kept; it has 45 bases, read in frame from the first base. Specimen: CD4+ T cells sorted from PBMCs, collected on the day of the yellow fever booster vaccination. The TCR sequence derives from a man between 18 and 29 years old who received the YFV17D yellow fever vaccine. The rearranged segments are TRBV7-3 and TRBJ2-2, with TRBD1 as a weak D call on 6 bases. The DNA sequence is TGTGCCAGCAGCTTACGACAGGCGAACACCGGGGAGCTGTTTTTT. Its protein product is CASSLRQANTGELFF.